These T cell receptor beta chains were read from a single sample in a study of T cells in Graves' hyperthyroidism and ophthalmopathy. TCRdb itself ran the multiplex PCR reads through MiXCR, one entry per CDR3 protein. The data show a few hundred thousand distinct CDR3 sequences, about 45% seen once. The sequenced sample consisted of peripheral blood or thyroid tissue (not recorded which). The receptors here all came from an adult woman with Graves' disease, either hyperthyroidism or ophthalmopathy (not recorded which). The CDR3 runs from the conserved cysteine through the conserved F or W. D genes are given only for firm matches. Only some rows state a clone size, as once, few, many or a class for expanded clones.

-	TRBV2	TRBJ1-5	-	TGTGCCAGCAGTACCGGGGCGGCGGGAGGACGAGAGACCCAGCATTTT	CASSTGAAGGRETQHF
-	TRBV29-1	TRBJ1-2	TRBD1	TGCAGCGTGCGGACAGGGGTGAATGGCTACACCTTC	CSVRTGVNGYTF
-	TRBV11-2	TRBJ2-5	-	TGTGCCAGCAGCCCATTTGGCGAATCTGGGCCTGGAAGGAGGGAGACCCAGTACTTC	CASSPFGESGPGRRETQYF
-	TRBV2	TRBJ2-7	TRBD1	TGTGCCAGCAGTGATGGGGCCAGACAGGGGGCACACGAGCAGTACTTC	CASSDGARQGAHEQYF
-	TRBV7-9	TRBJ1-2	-	-	CASRSLRGNTEAFFGYTF
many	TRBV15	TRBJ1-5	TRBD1	TGTGCCACCAGCAGAAAGTCAGGGGGCGGACAGCCCCAGCATTTT	CATSRKSGGGQPQHF
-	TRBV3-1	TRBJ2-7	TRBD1	TGTGCCAGCAGCCAAGTAACAGGGGGCGAGCAGTACTTC	CASSQVTGGEQYF
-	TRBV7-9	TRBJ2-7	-	TGTGCCACGAAGCCTCAGGGGAACTACGAGCAGTACTTC	CATKPQGNYEQYF
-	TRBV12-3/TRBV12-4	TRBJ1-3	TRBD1	TGTGCCAGCAGTCCTACAGGGGGGGATTGGAACACCATATATTTT	CASSPTGGDWNTIYF
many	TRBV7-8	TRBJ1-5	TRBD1	TGTGCCAGCAGCTTAGAGGGCGGGACAGGGCATCAGCCCCAGCATTTT	CASSLEGGTGHQPQHF